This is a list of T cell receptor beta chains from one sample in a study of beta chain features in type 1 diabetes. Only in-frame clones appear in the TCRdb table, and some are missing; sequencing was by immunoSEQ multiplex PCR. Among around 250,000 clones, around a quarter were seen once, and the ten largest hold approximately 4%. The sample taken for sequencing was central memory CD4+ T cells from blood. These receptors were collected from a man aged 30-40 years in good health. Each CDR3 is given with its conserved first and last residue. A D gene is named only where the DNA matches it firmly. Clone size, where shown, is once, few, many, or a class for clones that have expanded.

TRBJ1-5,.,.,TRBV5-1,TGCGCCAGCAGCCAAGGGGAGGCGGGGCAGCCCCAGCATTTT,CASSQGEAGQPQHF
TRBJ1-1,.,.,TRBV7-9,TGTGCCAGCAGCTTAGAGACTGAAGCTTTCTTT,CASSLETEAFF
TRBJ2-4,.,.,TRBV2,TGTGCCAGCAGTGTAACCTTAGAAAACATTCAGTACTTC,CASSVTLENIQYF
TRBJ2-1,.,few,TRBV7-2,TGTGCCAGCAGCTCCAGACAAGGGAGCAATGAGCAGTTCTTC,CASSSRQGSNEQFF
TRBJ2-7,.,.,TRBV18,TGTGCCAGCTCACCACTAGAACACGCTACCTACGAGCAGTACTTC,CASSPLEHATYEQYF
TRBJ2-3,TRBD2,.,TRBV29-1,TGCAGCGTTGGAGGTATAGCGGGAGGATCAGCAGATACGCAGTATTTT,CSVGGIAGGSADTQYF
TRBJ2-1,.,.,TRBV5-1,TGCGCCAGCAGCACCGGGGACACTAGGAATGAGCAGTTCTTC,CASSTGDTRNEQFF
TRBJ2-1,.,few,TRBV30,TGTGCCTGGAATCCGTTTGCCGGTTACAATGAGCAGTTCTTC,CAWNPFAGYNEQFF
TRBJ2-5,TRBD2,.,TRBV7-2,TGTGCCAGCAGCACCGGTAGCGGGCCTCAAGAGACCCAGTACTTC,CASSTGSGPQETQYF
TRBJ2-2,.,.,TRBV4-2,TGTGCCAGCAGCCAAGGGGAAGGGCGCACCGGGGAGCTGTTTTTT,CASSQGEGRTGELFF
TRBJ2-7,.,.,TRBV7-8,TGTGCCAGCAGCCCCTCGGGCAGGGGCGAGCAGTACTTC,CASSPSGRGEQYF
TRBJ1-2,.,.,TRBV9,TGTGCCAGCAGCGTAAATAACTATGGCTACACCTTC,CASSVNNYGYTF
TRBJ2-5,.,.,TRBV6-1,TGTGCCAGCAGTGAAGCACAGACGTACCAAGAGACCCAGTACTTC,CASSEAQTYQETQYF
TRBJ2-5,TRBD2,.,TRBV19,TGTGCCAGTCAAGGACTAGCGCAAGAGACCCAGTACTTC,CASQGLAQETQYF
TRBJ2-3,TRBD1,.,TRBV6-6,TGTGCCAGCAGGATGGGGACAGGGGCGGTAGATACGCAGTATTTT,CASRMGTGAVDTQYF
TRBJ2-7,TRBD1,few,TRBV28,TGTGCCAGCAACACAGGACAGGGGGCGTCTGAGCAGTACTTC,CASNTGQGASEQYF
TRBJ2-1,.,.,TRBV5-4,TGTGCCAGCAGCTCCGGGACTTACGACAATGAGCAGTTCTTC,CASSSGTYDNEQFF
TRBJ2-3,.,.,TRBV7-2,TGTGCCAGCAGCCCAGGAGGTGCCACAGATACGCAGTATTTT,CASSPGGATDTQYF
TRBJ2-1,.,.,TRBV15,TGTGCCACCAGGGCCCTTGGCCCCTCGGGGAATGAGCAGTTCTTC,CATRALGPSGNEQFF
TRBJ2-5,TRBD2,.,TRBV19,TGTGCCAGTAGTACGACTAGCGGGGGACAGACCCAGTACTTC,CASSTTSGGQTQYF
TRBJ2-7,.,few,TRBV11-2,TGTGCCAGCAGCTTATTTGCAGGGGACTACGAGCAGTACTTC,CASSLFAGDYEQYF
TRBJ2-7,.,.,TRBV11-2,TGTGCCAGCAGCATTGGACCGAGCAACTCCTACGAGCAGTACTTC,CASSIGPSNSYEQYF
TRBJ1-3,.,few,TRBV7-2,TGTGCCAGCAGCTTAAAAGGAGGGAGCGGAAACACCATATATTTT,CASSLKGGSGNTIYF
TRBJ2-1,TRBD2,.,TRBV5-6,TGTGCCAGCAGCTCGGGGGGTCCGAGCTCCTACAATGAGCAGTTCTTC,CASSSGGPSSYNEQFF
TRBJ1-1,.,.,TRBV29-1,TGCAGCGTTGCCCCGGGACCGAACACTGAAGCTTTCTTT,CSVAPGPNTEAFF
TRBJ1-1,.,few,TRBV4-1,TGCGCCAGCAGCCAAGTCGGGAGGGACACTGAAGCTTTCTTT,CASSQVGRDTEAFF
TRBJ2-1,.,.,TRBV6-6,TGTGCCAGCAGCCTATATACGACAGGCAATGAGCAGTTCTTC,CASSLYTTGNEQFF
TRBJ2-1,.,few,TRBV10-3,TGTGCCATCAGCATGACAGGAAAGGGAGCCTACAATGAGCAGTTCTTC,CAISMTGKGAYNEQFF
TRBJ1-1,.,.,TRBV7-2,TGTGCCAGCAGCTTACAGGGAGGAGACACTGAAGCTTTCTTT,CASSLQGGDTEAFF
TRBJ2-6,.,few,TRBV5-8,TGTGCCAGCGGCGAACTCTCTGGGGCCAACGTCCTGACTTTC,CASGELSGANVLTF
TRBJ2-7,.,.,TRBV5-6,TGTGCCAGCAGCTTGGTTGGGGAGCAGTACTTC,CASSLVGEQYF
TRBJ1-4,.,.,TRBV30,TGTGCCTGGAGTGGTCGGGCAACTAATGAAAAACTGTTTTTT,CAWSGRATNEKLFF
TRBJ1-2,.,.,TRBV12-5,TGTGCTAGTGGTTTGTCCGAGAACTATGGCTACACCTTC,CASGLSENYGYTF
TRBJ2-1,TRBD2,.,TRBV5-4,TGTGCCAGCAGCTCTCGGAGACTAGCGGAGAACAATGAGCAGTTCTTC,CASSSRRLAENNEQFF
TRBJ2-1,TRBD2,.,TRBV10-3,TGTGCCATCAGTGCCGGACTAGCGGGACTGGATGAGCAGTTCTTC,CAISAGLAGLDEQFF
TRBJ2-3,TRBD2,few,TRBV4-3,TGCGCCAGCAGCCAAGCCCCCCTAGCGGCTAGCACAGATACGCAGTATTTT,CASSQAPLAASTDTQYF
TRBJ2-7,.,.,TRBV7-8,TGTGCCAGCAGGCTAGGGGACCTTTACGAGCAGTACTTC,CASRLGDLYEQYF
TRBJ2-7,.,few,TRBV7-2,TGTGCCAGCAGCCCTACCCGGACTCTTGGCGAGCAGTACTTC,CASSPTRTLGEQYF
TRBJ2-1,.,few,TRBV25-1,TGTGCCAGTACGGGACACCTGGGCTCCTACAATGAGCAGTTCTTC,CASTGHLGSYNEQFF
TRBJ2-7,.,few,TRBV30,TGTGCCTGGAGTGTACGGGCAGGGACCCACGAGCAGTACTTC,CAWSVRAGTHEQYF
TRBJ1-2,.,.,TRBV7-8,TGTGCCAGCAGGAATCTTAGGGAGCGCACTAACTATGGCTACACCTTC,CASRNLRERTNYGYTF
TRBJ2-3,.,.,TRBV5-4,TGTGCCAGCAGCTTGGTGGGCAGGGGAAGACCAGATACGCAGTATTTT,CASSLVGRGRPDTQYF
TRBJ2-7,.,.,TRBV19,TGTGCCAGCGCCAGTTCTTCCACTTCCTACGAGCAGTACTTC,CASASSSTSYEQYF
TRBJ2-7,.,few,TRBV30,TGTGCCTGGAGTCCCTCAAGCCGGGAGCAGTACTTC,CAWSPSSREQYF
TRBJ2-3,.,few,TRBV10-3,TGTGCCGTACTCGGAGATACGCAGTATTTT,CAVLGDTQYF
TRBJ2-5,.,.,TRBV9,TGTGCCAGCAGCCCCAGCGGAGGGGAGACCCAGTACTTC,CASSPSGGETQYF
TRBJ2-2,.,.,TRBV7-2,TGTGCCAGCAGCTTAGCGCCCCGCCCCGGGGAGCTGTTTTTT,CASSLAPRPGELFF
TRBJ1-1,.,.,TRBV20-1,TGCAGGGTTGACCGGCAAGGAGCTTTCTTT,CRVDRQGAFF
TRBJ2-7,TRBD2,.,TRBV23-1,TGCGCCAGCAGTTTCCCTAGCTGTACGGGGGGGAAGTACTTC,CASSFPSCTGGKYF
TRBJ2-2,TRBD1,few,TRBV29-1,TGCAGCGTCGACAGGGGTCCGAACACCGGGGAGCTGTTTTTT,CSVDRGPNTGELFF
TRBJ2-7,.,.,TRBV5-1,TGCGCCAGCAGCCGAGGGAGCTCCTACGAGCAGTACTTC,CASSRGSSYEQYF
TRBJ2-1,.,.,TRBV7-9,TGTGCCAGCGGCCGGGTCCTATCCAACTCCTACAATGAGCAGTTCTTC,CASGRVLSNSYNEQFF
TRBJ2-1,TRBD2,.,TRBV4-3,TGCGCCAGCAGCCAAGGACTAGCGGGGTTCAATGAGCAGTTCTTC,CASSQGLAGFNEQFF
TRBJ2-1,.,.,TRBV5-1,TGCGCCAGCAGCAACGGGGACGGATACAATGAGCAGTTCTTC,CASSNGDGYNEQFF
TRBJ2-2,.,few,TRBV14,TGTGCCAGCAGCCCCTACACCGGGGAGCTGTTTTTT,CASSPYTGELFF
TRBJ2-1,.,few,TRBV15,TGTGCCACCAGCAGAGATCGAATAGGGAATGAGCAGTTCTTC,CATSRDRIGNEQFF
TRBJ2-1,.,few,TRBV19,TGTGCCAGTACCCGGGACAAACACAATGAGCAGTTCTTC,CASTRDKHNEQFF
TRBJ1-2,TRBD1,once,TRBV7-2,TGTGCCAGCAGCTTAGGTGGGGACAGGCCCGACTATGGCTACACCTTC,CASSLGGDRPDYGYTF
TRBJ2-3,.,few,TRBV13,TGTGCCAGCAGCCCACCCGGGCGGATGAGCACAGATACGCAGTATTTT,CASSPPGRMSTDTQYF
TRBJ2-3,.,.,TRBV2,TGTGCCAGCAGTGAAAGGGGAGGAGATACGCAGTATTTT,CASSERGGDTQYF